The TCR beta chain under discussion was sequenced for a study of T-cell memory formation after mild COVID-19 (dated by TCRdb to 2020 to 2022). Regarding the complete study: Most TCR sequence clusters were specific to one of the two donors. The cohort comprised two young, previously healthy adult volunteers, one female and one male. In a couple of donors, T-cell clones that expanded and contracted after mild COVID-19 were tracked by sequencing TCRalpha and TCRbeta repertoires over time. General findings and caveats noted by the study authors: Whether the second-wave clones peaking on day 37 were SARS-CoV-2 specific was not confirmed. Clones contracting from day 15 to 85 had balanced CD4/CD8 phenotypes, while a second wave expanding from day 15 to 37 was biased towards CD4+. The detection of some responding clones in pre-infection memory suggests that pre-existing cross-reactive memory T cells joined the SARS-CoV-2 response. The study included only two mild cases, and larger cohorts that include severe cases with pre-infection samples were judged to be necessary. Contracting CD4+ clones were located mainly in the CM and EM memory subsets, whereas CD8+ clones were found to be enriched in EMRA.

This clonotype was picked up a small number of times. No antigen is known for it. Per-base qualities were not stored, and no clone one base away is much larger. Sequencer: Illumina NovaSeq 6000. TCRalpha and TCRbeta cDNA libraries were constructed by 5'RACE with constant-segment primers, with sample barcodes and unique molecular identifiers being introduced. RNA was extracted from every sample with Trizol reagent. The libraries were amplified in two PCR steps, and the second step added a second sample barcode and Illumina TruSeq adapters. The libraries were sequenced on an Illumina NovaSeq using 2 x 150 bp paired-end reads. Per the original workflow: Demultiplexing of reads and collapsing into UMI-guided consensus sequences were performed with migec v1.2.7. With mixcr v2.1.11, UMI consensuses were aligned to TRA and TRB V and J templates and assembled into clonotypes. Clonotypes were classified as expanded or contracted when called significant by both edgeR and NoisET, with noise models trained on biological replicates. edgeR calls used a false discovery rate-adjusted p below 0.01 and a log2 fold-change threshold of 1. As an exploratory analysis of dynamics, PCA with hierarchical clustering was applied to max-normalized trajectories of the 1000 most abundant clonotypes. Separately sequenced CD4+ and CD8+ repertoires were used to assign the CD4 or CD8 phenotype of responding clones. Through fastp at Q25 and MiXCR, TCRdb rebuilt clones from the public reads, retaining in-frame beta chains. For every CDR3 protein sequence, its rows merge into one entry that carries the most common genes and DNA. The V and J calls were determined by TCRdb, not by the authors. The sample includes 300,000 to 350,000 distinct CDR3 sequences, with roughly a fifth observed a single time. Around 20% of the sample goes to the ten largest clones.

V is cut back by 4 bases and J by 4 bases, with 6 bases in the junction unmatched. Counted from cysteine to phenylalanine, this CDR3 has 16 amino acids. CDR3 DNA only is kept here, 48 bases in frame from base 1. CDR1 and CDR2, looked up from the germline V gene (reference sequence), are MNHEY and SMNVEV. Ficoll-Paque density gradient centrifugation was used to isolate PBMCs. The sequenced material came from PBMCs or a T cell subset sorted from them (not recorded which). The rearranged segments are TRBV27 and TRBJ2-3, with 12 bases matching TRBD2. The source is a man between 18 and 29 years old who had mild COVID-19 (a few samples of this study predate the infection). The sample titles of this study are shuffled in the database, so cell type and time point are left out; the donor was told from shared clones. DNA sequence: TGTGCCAGCAGTTCGGCTAGCGGGGGGGGAGCAGATACGCAGTATTTT. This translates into CASSSASGGGADTQYF.